This TCR beta chain was profiled in a study of glioma-infiltrating T cells. About this clonotype: Being one base from a much bigger clone, this may be a read error.

Amplification of TCR alpha and beta CDR3 regions from RNA used iRepertoire nested multiplex PCR. Via MiXCR, TCRdb re-called the multiplex PCR reads, giving one row per CDR3 protein. The data hold around 100,000 distinct CDR3 sequences, with about 30% observed a single time. The sequencing sample was made of glioma tissue, nonneoplastic brain tissue, or PBMCs (not recorded which). The clonotype comes from a human donor with low-grade glioma or glioblastoma, undergoing nonglioma brain surgery, or in good health (not recorded which).

The CDR3 loop is CSAGTGEGNHPQHF. The CDR3 DNA reads as TGCAGTGCTGGGACAGGGGAAGGAAATCATCCCCAGCATTTT. The gene calls are TRBV20-1 and TRBJ1-5; 10 nucleotides match TRBD1. Looked up from germline, CDR1 is DFQATT and CDR2 is SNEGSKA (reference sequence). CDR3 length: 14 residues.